Each of the 3 T cell receptor beta chains below was sequenced from the same sample in a study of shared clonotypes between healthy human individuals. Method: immunoSEQ multiplex PCR; TCRdb's copy keeps in-frame clones and lacks some. The repertoire holds 900,000 to 1,200,000 clones, with about 84% as singletons. Sequenced sample: memory CD4+ T cells from PBMCs. As to subset: CD45RA-negative fraction. These receptors were collected from a man younger than 35 in good health. Some clones in this sample may be carry-over from other donors' samples.

The chain joins TRBV2 to TRBJ2-4; either TRBD1 or TRBD2 may fit D (5 bases each). Trimming left V 2 bases short and J 6 bases short, with 14 bases between. The V gene's germline CDR1 is SNHLY and CDR2 FYNNEI. This CDR3 has 15 residues. The CDR3 DNA sequence: TGTGCCAGCAGTGAATGGCCAGGGACGAGAAACATTCAGTACTTC. Translated, it gives CASSEWPGTRNIQYF.

This clone was seen a few times. The gene calls are TRBV7-9 and TRBJ1-2, with 7 bases matching TRBD1. The V gene's germline CDR1 is SEHNR and CDR2 FQNEAQ (reference sequence). The CDR3 extends over 15 amino acids. The V and J ends lost 5 bases and 6 bases, in that order; junction bases with no gene match: 12. CDR3 sequence reads: CASSPWDRNLHGYTF. CDR3 coding DNA: TGTGCCAGCAGCCCATGGGACAGAAACCTCCATGGCTACACCTTC.

The V gene is TRBV6-5, the J gene TRBJ2-7, with 8 nucleotides matching TRBD1. This CDR3 contains 15 residues. Germline-derived CDR1 and CDR2 are MNHEY and SVGAGI. V was pared by 5 bases and J by 4 bases, with 10 bases of the junction left unmatched. This CDR3 reads CASSPRYRGDYEQYF. CDR3 sequence (DNA): TGTGCCAGCAGTCCGCGCTACAGGGGGGATTACGAGCAGTACTTC.